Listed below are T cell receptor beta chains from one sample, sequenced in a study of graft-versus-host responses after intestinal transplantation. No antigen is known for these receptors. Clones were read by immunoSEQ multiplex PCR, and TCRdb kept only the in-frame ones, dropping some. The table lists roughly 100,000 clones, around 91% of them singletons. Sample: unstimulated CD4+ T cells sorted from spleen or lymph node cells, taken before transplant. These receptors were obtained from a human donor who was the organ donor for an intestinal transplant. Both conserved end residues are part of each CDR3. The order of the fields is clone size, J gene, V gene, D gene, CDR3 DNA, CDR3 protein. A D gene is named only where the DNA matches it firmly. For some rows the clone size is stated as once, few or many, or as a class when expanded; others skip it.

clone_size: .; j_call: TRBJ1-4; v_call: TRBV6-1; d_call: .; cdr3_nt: TGTGCCAGCCAGGGCCCTATATGGGATGAAAAACTGTTTTTT; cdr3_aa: CASQGPIWDEKLFF
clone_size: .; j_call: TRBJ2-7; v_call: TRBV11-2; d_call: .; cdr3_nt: TGTGCCAGCAGCTTAGCGGCTAGTCGCTACTACGAGCAGTACTTC; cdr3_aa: CASSLAASRYYEQYF
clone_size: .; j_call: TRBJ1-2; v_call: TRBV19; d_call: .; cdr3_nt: TGTGCCAGTAGTATCGGGGGTTCCTATGGCTACACCTTC; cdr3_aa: CASSIGGSYGYTF
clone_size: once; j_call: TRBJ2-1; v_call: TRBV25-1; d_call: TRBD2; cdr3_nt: TGTGCCAGCAGTGTTTCTACTAGCGGGGGGAGGTCCTACAATGAGCAGTTCTTC; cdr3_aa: CASSVSTSGGRSYNEQFF
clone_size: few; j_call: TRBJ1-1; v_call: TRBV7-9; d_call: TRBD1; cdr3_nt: TGTGCCAGCACCGAGGACAGGGGCCACACTGAAGCTTTCTTT; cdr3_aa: CASTEDRGHTEAFF
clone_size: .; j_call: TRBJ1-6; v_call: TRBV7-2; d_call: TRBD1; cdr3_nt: TGTGCCAGCAGCTTAGTACAGGGGGCGGTTTCACCCCTCCACTTT; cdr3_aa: CASSLVQGAVSPLHF
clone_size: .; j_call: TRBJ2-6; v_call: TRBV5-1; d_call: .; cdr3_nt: TGCGCCAGCAGCTTGGTGGGGGCGTCCGGGGCCAACGTCCTGACTTTC; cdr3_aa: CASSLVGASGANVLTF
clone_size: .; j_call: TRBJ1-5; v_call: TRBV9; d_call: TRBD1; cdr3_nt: TGTGCCAGCAGCGTGCAGGGGGACAATCAGCCCCAGCATTTT; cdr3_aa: CASSVQGDNQPQHF
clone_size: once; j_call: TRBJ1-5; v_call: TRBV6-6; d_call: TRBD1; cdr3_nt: TGTGCCAGCAGTTGGGGGACAGGGGATAGCAATCAGCCCCAGCATTTT; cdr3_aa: CASSWGTGDSNQPQHF
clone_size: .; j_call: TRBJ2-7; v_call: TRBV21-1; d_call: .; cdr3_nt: TGTGCCAGCAGCAACAACTACGAGCAGTACTTC; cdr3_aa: CASSNNYEQYF
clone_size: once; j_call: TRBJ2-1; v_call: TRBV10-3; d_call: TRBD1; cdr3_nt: TGTGCCATCAGTAAGACAGGGGGCGCCTACAATGAGCAGTTCTTC; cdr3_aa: CAISKTGGAYNEQFF
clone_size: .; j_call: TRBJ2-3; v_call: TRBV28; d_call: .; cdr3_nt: TGTGCCAGCAGTTTGTTTAGCCTCCTAGCAGGCACAGATACGCAGTATTTT; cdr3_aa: CASSLFSLLAGTDTQYF
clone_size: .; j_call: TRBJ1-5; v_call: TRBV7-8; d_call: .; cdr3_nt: TGTGCCAGCAGCAGAAGACAGACTAGAAGCAATCAGCCCCAGCATTTT; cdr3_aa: CASSRRQTRSNQPQHF
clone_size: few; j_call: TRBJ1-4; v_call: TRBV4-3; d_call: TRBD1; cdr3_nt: TGCGCCAGCAGCCAAGATATTGGGACAGTAACTAAGGAAAAACTGTTTTTT; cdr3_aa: CASSQDIGTVTKEKLFF
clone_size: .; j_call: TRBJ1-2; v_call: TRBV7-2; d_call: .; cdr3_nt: TGTGCCAGCAGCTTAGGATACAGGGTGGGCGGCTACACCTTC; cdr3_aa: CASSLGYRVGGYTF
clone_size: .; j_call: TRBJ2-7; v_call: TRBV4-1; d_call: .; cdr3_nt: TGCGCCAGCAGCCAAGCAGGCGAGCAGTACTTC; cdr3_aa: CASSQAGEQYF
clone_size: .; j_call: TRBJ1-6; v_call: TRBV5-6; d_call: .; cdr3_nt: TGTGCCAGTTGTCGCTACAGGGTGGATTCACCCCTCCACTTT; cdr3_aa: CASCRYRVDSPLHF
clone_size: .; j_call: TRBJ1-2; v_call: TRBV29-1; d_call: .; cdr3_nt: TGCAGCGTTGGTTCCGGGACTAACTATGGCTACACCTTC; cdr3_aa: CSVGSGTNYGYTF
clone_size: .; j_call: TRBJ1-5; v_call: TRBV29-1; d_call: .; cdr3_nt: TGCAGCGTGGGCAGGGCGAGCAATCAGCCCCAGCATTTT; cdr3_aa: CSVGRASNQPQHF
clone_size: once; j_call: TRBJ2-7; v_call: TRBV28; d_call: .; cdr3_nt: TGTGCCAGCAGTTTAATCGGACAGAACTACGAGCAGTACTTC; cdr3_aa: CASSLIGQNYEQYF
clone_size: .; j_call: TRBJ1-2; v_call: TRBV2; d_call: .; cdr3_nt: TGTGCCAGCAAACCCGAGGAGGGGTCCTATGGCTACACCTTC; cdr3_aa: CASKPEEGSYGYTF
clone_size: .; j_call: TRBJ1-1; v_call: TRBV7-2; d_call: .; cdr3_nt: TGTGCCAGCTGTAATACGGGGGACGCACCTGAAGCTTTCTTT; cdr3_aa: CASCNTGDAPEAFF
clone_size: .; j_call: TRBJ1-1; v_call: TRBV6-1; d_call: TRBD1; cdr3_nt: TGTGCCAGCAGGATGACAGGGGGTGACACTGAAGCTTTCTTT; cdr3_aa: CASRMTGGDTEAFF
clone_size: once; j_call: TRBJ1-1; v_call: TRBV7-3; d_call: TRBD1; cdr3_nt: TGTGCCAGCAGCTTAACAGGACAGGGGAAGGCTGAAGCTTTCTTT; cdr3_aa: CASSLTGQGKAEAFF
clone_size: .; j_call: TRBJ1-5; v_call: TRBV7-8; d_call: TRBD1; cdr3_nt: TGTGCCAGCAGCTTCGGGACAGTTAGCAATCAGCCCCAGCATTTT; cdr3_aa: CASSFGTVSNQPQHF
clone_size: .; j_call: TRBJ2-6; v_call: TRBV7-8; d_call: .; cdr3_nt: TGTGCCAGCAGCTTTCCAGGGAAAAGTGGGGCCAACGTCCTGACTTTC; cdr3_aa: CASSFPGKSGANVLTF